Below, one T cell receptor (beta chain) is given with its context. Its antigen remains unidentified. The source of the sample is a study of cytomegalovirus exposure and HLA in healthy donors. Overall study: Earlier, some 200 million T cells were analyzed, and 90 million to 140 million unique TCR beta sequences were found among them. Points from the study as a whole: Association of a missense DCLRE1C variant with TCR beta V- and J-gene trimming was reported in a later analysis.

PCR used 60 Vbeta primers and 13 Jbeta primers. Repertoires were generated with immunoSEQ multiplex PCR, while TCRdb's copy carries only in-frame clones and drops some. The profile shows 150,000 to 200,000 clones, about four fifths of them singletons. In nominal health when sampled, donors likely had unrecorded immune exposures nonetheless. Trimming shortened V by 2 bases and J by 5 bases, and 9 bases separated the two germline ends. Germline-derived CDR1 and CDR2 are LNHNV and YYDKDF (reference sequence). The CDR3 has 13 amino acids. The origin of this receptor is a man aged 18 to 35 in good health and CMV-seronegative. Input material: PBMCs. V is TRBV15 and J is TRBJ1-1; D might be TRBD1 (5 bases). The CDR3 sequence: CATSRQGRTEAFF. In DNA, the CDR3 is TGTGCCACCAGCAGACAGGGTAGGACTGAAGCTTTCTTT.